This T cell receptor beta chain was captured in a study of neurological immune-mediated disorders. Findings of the study overall: The most TCR clonal expansion was seen in HTLV-1-associated myelopathy, and the least was seen in multiple sclerosis, which fell below healthy controls.

The germline V and J ends were trimmed by 7 bases and 4 bases, with 10 bases remaining between them. The CDR3 contains 12 residues. It was by 5'RACE with 10-nucleotide random UMIs that the cDNA was made. TCRdb re-called the 5' RACE reads through MiXCR, storing one row per CDR3 protein. The sample gives some 54,000 distinct CDR3 sequences, around 10% of which show up once; less than 8.5% is in the top ten. Time point in this sample: longitudinal time-point 1 (baseline). PBMCs stored at -80 C, 2 million in total, were the source of the unsorted libraries. A note on this clonotype: Antigen unknown.

This TCR was recovered from a male donor with HTLV-1-associated myelopathy (HAM/TSP). The rearrangement uses TRBV12-3 or TRBV12-4 and TRBJ1-2; no firm D call. Sequenced material: PBMCs. CDR3 DNA sequence: TGTGCCAGCACTACTCGACCCTATGGCTACACCTTC. Amino acids: CASTTRPYGYTF.